A selection of T cell receptor beta chains follows, all from one sample in a study of shared clonotypes between healthy human individuals. Assay used: immunoSEQ multiplex PCR; TCRdb lists only in-frame clones, some missing. The sample shows millions of clones, approximately 90% of them seen only once. The sequencing input was naive CD4+ T cells sorted from blood. The receptors were gathered from a man aged 18 to 29 in good health. CDR3s include the opening cysteine and the closing phenylalanine or tryptophan. A D gene is named only where the DNA matches it firmly. Not every row has a clone size; where given, it reads once, few, many or a size class.

d_gene	v_gene	abundance	len	j_gene	CDR3nt	CDR3aa
.	TRBV6-5	once	14	TRBJ1-2	TGTGCCAGCAGTTACGGGCAGCCCTACTATGGCTACACCTTC	CASSYGQPYYGYTF
.	TRBV9	.	13	TRBJ2-3	TGTGCCAGCAGCGTAGCTATGGCAGATACGCAGTATTTT	CASSVAMADTQYF
.	TRBV28	.	14	TRBJ2-1	TGTGCCAGCAGAGCATCCGGGGCTAACAATGAGCAGTTCTTC	CASRASGANNEQFF
.	TRBV6-6	.	15	TRBJ1-1	TGTGCCAGCAGTTACCCCGAAGAGTCCCTCCCTGAAGCTTTCTTT	CASSYPEESLPEAFF
.	TRBV6-5	.	15	TRBJ1-1	TGTGCCAGCAGTGCGTGGGGTCCCATGAACACTGAAGCTTTCTTT	CASSAWGPMNTEAFF
.	TRBV6-1	.	15	TRBJ1-2	TGTGCCAGCAGCGAAGAGGGTTTAGGGGGTCGTGGCTACACCTTC	CASSEEGLGGRGYTF
.	TRBV2	.	12	TRBJ2-5	TGTGCCAGCATCCGGGCCAAAGAGACCCAGTACTTC	CASIRAKETQYF
.	TRBV20-1	.	11	TRBJ2-7	TGCAGTGCCCTGTACTTTGGCGAGCAGTACTTC	CSALYFGEQYF
TRBD2	TRBV6-5	once	15	TRBJ2-5	TGTGCCAGCAGTACATCCCCGGGACTAAGTAAGACCCAGTACTTC	CASSTSPGLSKTQYF
.	TRBV15	few	14	TRBJ1-5	TGTGCCACCAGCAGAGATCCGGTCCCGCAGCCCCAGCATTTT	CATSRDPVPQPQHF
.	TRBV7-9	.	13	TRBJ2-5	TGTGCCAGCAGCTTAGATTTAGGAGAGACCCAGTACTTC	CASSLDLGETQYF
TRBD1	TRBV5-1	.	15	TRBJ1-2	TGCGCCAGCAGCGCCACGGGGGACAGTAACTATGGCTACACCTTC	CASSATGDSNYGYTF
.	TRBV5-1	.	13	TRBJ2-5	TGCGCCAGCAGCCTTGGACTGGAAGAGACCCAGTACTTC	CASSLGLEETQYF
TRBD1	TRBV18	.	15	TRBJ2-2	TGTGCCAGCTCTCTACAGGGGGCGCTCACCGGGGAGCTGTTTTTT	CASSLQGALTGELFF
TRBD1	TRBV12-5	.	14	TRBJ1-6	TGTGCTAGTGGTTTGGTGGGACAGGGTGCACCCCTCCACTTT	CASGLVGQGAPLHF
.	TRBV5-4	once	14	TRBJ1-4	TGTGCCAGCAGCTTGGGGCAGGGTGGAGAAAAACTGTTTTTT	CASSLGQGGEKLFF
.	TRBV11-2	.	13	TRBJ1-1	TGTGCCAGCAGCTTAGCAGTTAACACTGAAGCTTTCTTT	CASSLAVNTEAFF
.	TRBV12-2	.	13	TRBJ1-1	TGTGCAAGTCGCTTAGCGGGGGTCACTGAAGCTTTCTTT	CASRLAGVTEAFF
.	TRBV5-4	.	16	TRBJ2-5	TGTGCCAGCAGCTCGACTTCCTGGTGGGGCCAAGAGACCCAGTACTTC	CASSSTSWWGQETQYF
.	TRBV30	.	13	TRBJ2-5	TGTGCCTGGAGTGTACGAAGCGGGGAGACCCAGTACTTC	CAWSVRSGETQYF
.	TRBV7-2	once	14	TRBJ2-5	TGTGCCAGCAGCCCTCCCGGGGCCTGGGAGACCCAGTACTTC	CASSPPGAWETQYF
TRBD1	TRBV27	.	15	TRBJ2-1	TGTGCCAGCAGTGGCCTGGGACAGGGGATCAATGAGCAGTTCTTC	CASSGLGQGINEQFF
.	TRBV6-6	.	13	TRBJ2-7	TGTGCCAGCAGTTATTCGGGCGTTTACGAGCAGTACTTC	CASSYSGVYEQYF
.	TRBV30	.	13	TRBJ2-2	TGTGCCTGGAGGGGTGGGGCCACCGGGGAGCTGTTTTTT	CAWRGGATGELFF
.	TRBV2	few	14	TRBJ1-2	TGTGCCAGCAGTGATAGGGGAGCTAACTATGGCTACACCTTC	CASSDRGANYGYTF
.	TRBV10-3	.	15	TRBJ2-3	TGTGCCATCAGTGGAGACAGGTCTCTCACAGATACGCAGTATTTT	CAISGDRSLTDTQYF
.	TRBV15	.	13	TRBJ1-6	TGTGCCACCAGCTGGGACACTCTCGGGACCCTCCACTTT	CATSWDTLGTLHF
TRBD2	TRBV10-3	.	15	TRBJ2-7	TGTGCCATCAGTGAGACTGGACTAGCGGGACGGGAGCAGTACTTC	CAISETGLAGREQYF
.	TRBV19	.	13	TRBJ1-3	TGTGCCAGCGGGACCGCGTCTGGAAACACCATATATTTT	CASGTASGNTIYF
.	TRBV27	.	15	TRBJ2-7	TGTGCCAGCAGTTTCGGTCGGCATCCCGCCTACGAGCAGTACTTC	CASSFGRHPAYEQYF
.	TRBV28	.	12	TRBJ1-3	TGTGCCAGCAGCTCCCCTGGAAACACCATATATTTT	CASSSPGNTIYF
TRBD1	TRBV7-2	.	15	TRBJ1-1	TGTGCCAGCAGCCCCCAAATTGACAGGGCGGCGGAAGCTTTCTTT	CASSPQIDRAAEAFF
TRBD2	TRBV27	.	20	TRBJ2-1	TGTGCCAGCAGTTTATACAGCCCCATGACTAGCGGGAGGGGGGGGAATGAGCAGTTCTTC	CASSLYSPMTSGRGGNEQFF
.	TRBV7-8	.	13	TRBJ2-7	TGTGCCAGCAGCTTAGCGCGAGAATACGAGCAGTACTTC	CASSLAREYEQYF
TRBD1	TRBV19	.	18	TRBJ2-6	TGTGCCAGTAGTATAAGGACAGGGGTCTCCTCTGGGGCCAACGTCCTGACTTTC	CASSIRTGVSSGANVLTF
.	TRBV19	.	15	TRBJ1-3	TGTGCCAGTAGTATCCTGGGGAGATACGGAAACACCATATATTTT	CASSILGRYGNTIYF
.	TRBV28	.	13	TRBJ2-7	TGTGCCAGCAGATCGACTGGCTCCTACGAGCAGTACTTC	CASRSTGSYEQYF
TRBD2	TRBV5-1	.	15	TRBJ2-1	TGCGCCAGCAGCTTAACTAGCGGTTTGGAGAATGTGCAGTTCTTC	CASSLTSGLENVQFF